One and the same sample provided the 14 T cell receptor beta chains below, sequenced in a study of blood T cell repertoires in COVID-19. Sequenced by immunoSEQ multiplex PCR; TCRdb stores in-frame clones only, minus some. The data contain approximately 400,000 clones, roughly nine tenths of them seen just once; the ten biggest clones take up 0.7% to 0.95%. Sequencing was performed on PBMCs or T cells enriched from blood (not recorded which). The receptors were gathered from a woman in her forties who had been exposed to COVID-19.

The gene calls are TRBV29-1 and TRBJ2-7; D not resolved. CDR3 size: 14 residues. V was pared by 1 base and J by 3 bases, with 13 bases between. Germline-derived CDR1 and CDR2 are SQVTM and ANQGSEA. CDR3 bases: TGCAGCGTTGAAGGAGTAGCTCCTTACTACGAGCAGTACTTC. Residues: CSVEGVAPYYEQYF.

J is TRBJ2-1 and V is TRBV28, with 9 bases fitting TRBD1. V was clipped by 5 bases and J by 5 bases; unmatched bases: 7. Germline V gene sequence: CDR1 MDHEN, CDR2 SYDVKM. This CDR3 region has 15 residues. CDR3 sequence (DNA): TGTGCCAGCAGTCCCTCGGGACAGGGAAACAATGAGCAGTTCTTC. Translated: CASSPSGQGNNEQFF.

This clone was counted a single time. J is TRBJ1-1 and V is TRBV3-1 (or the pseudogene TRBV3-2), with TRBD1 identical over 7 bases. The trim removed 1 base at V and 7 bases at J, leaving 12 bases unmatched. Germline V gene lookup returns CDR1 LGHDT and CDR2 YNNKEL (reference sequence). The CDR3 length is 16 residues. The CDR3 region is CASSQGIGQGEGEAFF. In DNA form, the CDR3 reads TGTGCCAGCAGCCAAGGGATAGGCCAGGGGGAAGGTGAAGCTTTCTTT.

The chain links TRBV19 to TRBJ1-5; 7 bases are a match to TRBD1. The trim removed 6 bases at V and 4 bases at J, leaving 9 bases unmatched. The CDR3 covers 15 residues. Germline CDR1 LNHDA, CDR2 SQIVND (reference sequence). The CDR3 reads CASSAGTAQNQPQHF. The CDR3 DNA reads as TGTGCCAGTAGCGCCGGGACAGCTCAGAATCAGCCCCAGCATTTT.

This clone came up once. The rearrangement joins TRBV5-6 to TRBJ1-1; perhaps TRBD1 as D (6 bases). With 1 base removed from V and 1 base from J, the gap between germline ends came to 17 bases. Germline CDR1 and CDR2: SGHDT and YYEEEE. This CDR3 region has 17 residues. The chain's CDR3 is CASSLSAGAYANTEAFF. As DNA, the CDR3 is TGTGCCAGCAGCTTGAGTGCGGGGGCTTACGCGAACACTGAAGCTTTCTTT.

A remark on this clone: At one end, the junction sequence differs from germline, possibly due to a read error. The chain uses TRBV14 and TRBJ1-1; 7 nucleotides line up with TRBD1. This CDR3 comprises 13 residues. Germline V lookup: CDR1 SGHDN, CDR2 FVKESK. CDR3 amino acids: CANSPHRGTEAFF. Here the CDR3 DNA reads TGTGCCAACAGCCCCCACAGGGGCACTGAAGCTTTCTTT.

The rearrangement uses TRBV18 and TRBJ2-1; 16 nucleotides match TRBD2. Germline values: CDR1 KGHSH, CDR2 LQKENI. V lost 4 bases to trimming and J lost 9 bases; unmatched junction nucleotides: 12. This CDR3 is built from 18 residues. In nucleotides, the CDR3 is TGTGCCAGCTCACAGACCACTCCGGGACTAGCGGGAGGGGTTGAGCAGTTCTTC. Protein: CASSQTTPGLAGGVEQFF. Full variable domain (rest looked up from reference TRBV18 and TRBJ2-1): NAGVMQNPRHLVRRRGQEARLRCSPMKGHSHVYWYRQLPEEGLKFMVYLQKENIIDESGMPKERFSAEFPKEGPSILRIQQVVRGDSAAYFCASSQTTPGLAGGVEQFFGPGTRLTVL.

This clone showed up just once. The V and J genes are TRBV14 and TRBJ2-7, with 9 bases that match TRBD2. Germline V gene data show CDR1 as SGHDN and CDR2 as FVKESK. The CDR3 spans 14 residues. V shed 4 bases, J shed 7 bases, and the junction held 8 bases outside the gene matches. CDR3 sequence reads: CASSLPGLAGEQYF. Here the CDR3 DNA reads TGTGCCAGCAGCCTTCCGGGACTAGCAGGAGAGCAGTACTTC. The full variable domain, rest sourced from reference TRBV14 and TRBJ2-7, is EAGVTQFPSHSVIEKGQTVTLRCDPISGHDNLYWYRRVMGKEIKFLLHFVKESKQDESGMPNNRFLAERTGGTYSTLKVQPAELEDSGVYFCASSLPGLAGEQYFGPGTRLTVT.

This clone was counted only a few times. The rearrangement links TRBV19 to TRBJ1-2; D unresolved. CDR1 is LNHDA, CDR2 SQIVND, per germline (reference sequence). The V and J ends lost 5 bases and 3 bases respectively, with 10 bases between them. This CDR3 is built from 13 residues. The CDR3 coding sequence is TGTGCCAGTAGTGTGGAGATTTACTATGGCTACACCTTC. Amino acid sequence: CASSVEIYYGYTF.

V is TRBV10-3 and J is TRBJ1-5; the match to TRBD1 covers 9 bases. The CDR3 consists of 14 residues. Germline CDR1 and CDR2: ENHRY and SYGVKD. With V trimmed by 5 bases and J by 6 bases, 5 bases remained unmatched. This CDR3 is CAISRDRVTQPQHF. For the CDR3, the DNA is TGTGCCATCAGTCGGGACAGGGTCACTCAGCCCCAGCATTTT.

The CDR3 bases are TGTGCCACCAGTGATTTGGGGCAGAACAATGAGCAGTTCTTC. Protein sequence: CATSDLGQNNEQFF. The gene calls are TRBV24-1 and TRBJ2-1; no firm D call. The CDR3 runs 14 residues. V lost 0 bases and J lost 5, with 7 bases in between. Germline V gene lookup returns CDR1 KGHDR and CDR2 SFDVKD.

The chain uses TRBV7-9 and TRBJ2-1, with TRBD2 matching over 9 bases. CDR3 length: 17 amino acids. Trimming cost V 1 base and J 0 bases; bases outside gene matches: 4. Germline lookup yields CDR1 SEHNR and CDR2 FQNEAQ (reference sequence). This CDR3 reads CASSLVVTSGSYNEQFF. CDR3 DNA: TGTGCCAGCAGCTTAGTCGTGACTAGCGGCTCCTACAATGAGCAGTTCTTC.

V and J are TRBV7-2 and TRBJ2-2; 9 bases line up with TRBD2. CDR1 is SGHTA, CDR2 FQGNSA, per germline. V shed 1 base and J 6 bases; nucleotides not matched to a gene: 9. The CDR3 has 17 residues. The CDR3 sequence: CASSLGGSGRVAGELFF. CDR3 DNA: TGTGCCAGCAGCTTAGGTGGTAGCGGGAGAGTTGCCGGGGAGCTGTTTTTT.

The CDR3 is CATSRRLAGGPVEQYF. As DNA, the CDR3 is TGTGCCACCAGCAGACGCCTAGCGGGAGGGCCGGTAGAGCAGTACTTC. The genes are TRBV15 and TRBJ2-7, with 12 bases that match TRBD2. Germline lookup yields CDR1 LNHNV and CDR2 YYDKDF (reference sequence). The CDR3 loop spans 16 amino acids. J was trimmed by 7 bases and V by 2 bases; bases with no gene match: 9.